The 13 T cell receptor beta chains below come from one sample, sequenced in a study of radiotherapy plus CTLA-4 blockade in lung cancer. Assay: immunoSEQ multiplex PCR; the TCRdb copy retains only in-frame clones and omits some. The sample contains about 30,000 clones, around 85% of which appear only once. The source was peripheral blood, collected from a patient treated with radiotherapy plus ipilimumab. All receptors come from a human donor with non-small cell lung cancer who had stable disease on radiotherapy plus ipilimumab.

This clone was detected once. CDR3 sequence (DNA): TGTGCCAGCAGCGAGGGACTAACCCGGGGGGATACGCAGTATTTT. It specifies CASSEGLTRGDTQYF. V gene TRBV13 combines with J gene TRBJ2-3; 7 nucleotides align to TRBD2. This CDR3 has 15 amino acids. Germline V gene data show CDR1 as PRHDT and CDR2 as FYEKMQ (reference sequence). V shed 5 bases and J 6 bases; nucleotides not matched to a gene: 11.

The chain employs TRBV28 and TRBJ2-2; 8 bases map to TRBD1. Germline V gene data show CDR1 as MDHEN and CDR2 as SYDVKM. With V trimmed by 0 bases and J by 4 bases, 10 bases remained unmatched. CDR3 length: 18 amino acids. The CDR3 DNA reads TGTGCCAGCAGTTTATGGGGCACCGGGACAGGATTCACCGGGGAGCTGTTTTTT. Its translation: CASSLWGTGTGFTGELFF.

The CDR3 loop reads CASSVRTSRNEQFF. In DNA form, the CDR3 reads TGTGCCAGCAGTGTACGGACTAGTAGGAATGAGCAGTTCTTC. The rearrangement joins TRBV2 to TRBJ2-1; 7 bases are shared with TRBD2. This CDR3 has 14 amino acids. Germline V lookup: CDR1 SNHLY, CDR2 FYNNEI. Trimming removed 4 bases from V and 7 bases from J; junction bases left unmatched: 7.

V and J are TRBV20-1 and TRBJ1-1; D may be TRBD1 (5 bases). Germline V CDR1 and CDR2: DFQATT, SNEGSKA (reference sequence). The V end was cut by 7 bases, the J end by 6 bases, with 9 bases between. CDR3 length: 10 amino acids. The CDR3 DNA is TGCAGTGGCAGGGTGCCTGAAGCTTTCTTT. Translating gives CSGRVPEAFF.

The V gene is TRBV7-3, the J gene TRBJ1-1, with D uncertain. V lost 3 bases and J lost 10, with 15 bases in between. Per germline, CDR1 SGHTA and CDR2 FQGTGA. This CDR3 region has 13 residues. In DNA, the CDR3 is TGTGCCAGCAGCTTGACATTGGGTGGCGGAGCTTTCTTT. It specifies CASSLTLGGGAFF.

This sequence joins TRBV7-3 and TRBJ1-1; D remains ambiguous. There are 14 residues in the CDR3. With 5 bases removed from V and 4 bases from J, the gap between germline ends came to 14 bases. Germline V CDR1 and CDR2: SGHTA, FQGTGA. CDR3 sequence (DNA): TGTGCCAGCAGCCCCAGCCATTCGGGCACTGAAGCTTTCTTT. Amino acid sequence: CASSPSHSGTEAFF.

The CDR3 DNA follows: TGTGCCAGCACCGATCCATGGCAGGGGGAGGAAAAACTGTTTTTT. This translates into CASTDPWQGEEKLFF. The genes are TRBV7-9 and TRBJ1-4, with 7 nucleotides matching TRBD1. Germline trimming cut 7 bases from V and 8 bases from J; bases unmatched to any gene: 13. The CDR3 has 15 residues. Germline lookup yields CDR1 SEHNR and CDR2 FQNEAQ (reference sequence).

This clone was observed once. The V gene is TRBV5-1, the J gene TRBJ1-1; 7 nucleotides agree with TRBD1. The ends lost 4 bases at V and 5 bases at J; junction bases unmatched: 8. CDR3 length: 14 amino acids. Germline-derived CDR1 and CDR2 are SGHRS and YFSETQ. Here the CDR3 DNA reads TGCGCCAGCAGCCTGAGTACAGGGGTTACTGAAGCTTTCTTT. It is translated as CASSLSTGVTEAFF.

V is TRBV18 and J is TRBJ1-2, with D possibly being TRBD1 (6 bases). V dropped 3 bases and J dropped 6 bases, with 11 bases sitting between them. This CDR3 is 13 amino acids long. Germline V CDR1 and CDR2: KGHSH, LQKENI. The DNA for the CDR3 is TGTGCCAGCTCACCGGACAGTTCGGATGGCTACACCTTC. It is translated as CASSPDSSDGYTF.

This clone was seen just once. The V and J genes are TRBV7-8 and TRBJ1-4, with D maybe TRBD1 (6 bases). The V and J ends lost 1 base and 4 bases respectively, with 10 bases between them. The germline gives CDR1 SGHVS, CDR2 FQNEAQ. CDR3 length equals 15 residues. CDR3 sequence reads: CASSLGTDGNEKLFF. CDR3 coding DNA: TGTGCCAGCAGCTTAGGGACAGATGGTAATGAAAAACTGTTTTTT.

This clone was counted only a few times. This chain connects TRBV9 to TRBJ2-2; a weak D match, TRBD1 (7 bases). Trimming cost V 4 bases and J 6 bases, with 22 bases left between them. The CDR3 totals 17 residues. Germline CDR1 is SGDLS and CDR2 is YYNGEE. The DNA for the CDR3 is TGTGCCAGCAGCCCCCAGGGGGGACATTCTGTCTCCGGGGAGCTGTTTTTT. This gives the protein CASSPQGGHSVSGELFF.

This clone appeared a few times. CDR3 in DNA: TGTGCCAGCAGTTTAAATGCCGGGGTGGGGGACTATGGCTACACCTTC. This encodes CASSLNAGVGDYGYTF. The chain uses TRBV28 and TRBJ1-2, with D possibly matching TRBD1 (5 bases). Germline CDR1 reads MDHEN; CDR2 reads SYDVKM. V was shortened by 2 bases and J by 3 bases, with 16 bases between the two germline ends. The CDR3 runs 16 residues.

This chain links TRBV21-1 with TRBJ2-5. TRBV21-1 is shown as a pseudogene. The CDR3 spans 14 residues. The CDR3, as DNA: TGTGCCAGCAGCAGGACAGGACTAGATGAGACCCAGTACTTC. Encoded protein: CASSRTGLDETQYF.